The 2 T cell receptor beta chains presented below share a single source sample, sequenced in a study of blood T cells in healthy people across ages. Combining a sample-barcoded 5' primer with a J-beta primer mix, a second PCR ran for about 7 to 11 cycles. TCRdb re-called the 5' RACE reads with MiXCR, one entry per CDR3 protein. There are roughly 700,000 distinct CDR3 sequences in the sample; less than 40% occur only once, and approximately 15% lies in the top ten. Source material: blood. These receptors were collected from a woman older than 75 in good health.

J is TRBJ2-2 and V is TRBV2, with D hard to call. The ends were cut back, 4 bases at V and 7 bases at J, with 7 bases in the middle. CDR1 and CDR2 (germline): SNHLY, FYNNEI. The CDR3 spans 12 residues. CDR3 loop: CASSAIDGELFF. CDR3 coding DNA: TGTGCCAGCAGTGCTATAGACGGGGAGCTGTTTTTT.

This clonotype has only a few counts. The chain employs TRBV6-5 and TRBJ1-1, with TRBD1 matching over 7 bases. The CDR3 totals 14 residues. Losses at the gene ends were 8 bases for V and 0 bases for J; bases not matched to a gene: 6. Germline V CDR1 and CDR2: MNHEY, SVGAGI. The CDR3 DNA follows: TGTGCCAGCGGTACAGGGGTCCTGAACACTGAAGCTTTCTTT. It codes for CASGTGVLNTEAFF.